The 17 T cell receptor beta chains given below trace back to one sample, sequenced in a study of technical replicates of blood from a few donors. Repertoires were generated with immunoSEQ multiplex PCR, while TCRdb's copy carries only in-frame clones and drops some. The repertoire consists of about 83,000 clones, with 85% to 95% occurring once and the leading ten covering approximately 0.27%. The sequencing input was T cells isolated from PBMCs. The receptors shown here come from a human donor in good health.

The chain recombines TRBV9 with TRBJ2-1; TRBD2 aligns across 8 bases. Germline CDR1 reads SGDLS; CDR2 reads YYNGEE. This CDR3 is 17 amino acids long. V was pared by 4 bases and J by 4 bases, with 13 bases of the junction left unmatched. This CDR3 reads CASSPYLGTSQYNEQFF. CDR3 nucleotide sequence: TGTGCCAGCAGCCCCTACCTGGGGACTAGTCAGTACAATGAGCAGTTCTTC.

The chain carries TRBV28 and TRBJ2-2; 7 nucleotides agree with TRBD2. The CDR3 is 15 residues long. The germline gives CDR1 MDHEN, CDR2 SYDVKM. Losses at the gene ends were 4 bases for V and 0 bases for J; bases not matched to a gene: 2. The CDR3 DNA is TGTGCCAGCAGTTGGGAGGGAGCGAACACCGGGGAGCTGTTTTTT. Translated, it gives CASSWEGANTGELFF.

The CDR3, as DNA: TGTGCCAGCAGTGGGCTAGCGGGACCCTACAATGAGCAGTTCTTC. This translates into CASSGLAGPYNEQFF. The V gene is TRBV6-4, the J gene TRBJ2-1; 9 bases map to TRBD2. The CDR3 sequence is 15 residues long. Germline V lookup: CDR1 MRHNA, CDR2 SNTAGT. Losses at the gene ends were 4 bases for V and 2 bases for J; bases not matched to a gene: 3.

The gene calls are TRBV19 and TRBJ1-2, with 9 positions matching TRBD1. This CDR3 region has 19 residues. The ends lost 5 bases at V and 4 bases at J; junction bases unmatched: 20. Germline loops: CDR1 LNHDA, CDR2 SQIVND (reference sequence). CDR3 amino acids: CASSAFSRPGQGAIYGYTF. In DNA, the CDR3 is TGTGCCAGTAGTGCCTTTTCGAGACCGGGACAGGGTGCCATCTATGGCTACACCTTC.

The gene calls are TRBV7-6 and TRBJ2-5; weak D call: TRBD1 (5 bases). CDR3 length: 13 residues. CDR1 SGHVS and CDR2 FNYEAQ come from the germline V gene. V lost 1 base, J lost 3 bases, and 6 bases lay in between. CDR3 residues: CASSLGGEETQYF. CDR3 in DNA: TGTGCCAGCAGCTTAGGGGGCGAAGAGACCCAGTACTTC.

J is TRBJ1-2 and V is TRBV19; tentative D call: TRBD1 (5 bases). The V gene's germline CDR1 is LNHDA and CDR2 SQIVND (reference sequence). The CDR3 consists of 14 residues. Trimming took off 2 bases at V and 4 bases at J, with 11 bases between the two ends. The CDR3 nucleotides are TGTGCCAGTAGTATACGGTGGCAGGGCTATGGCTACACCTTC. Amino acid sequence: CASSIRWQGYGYTF.

This clone was seen a few times. V gene TRBV5-5 combines with J gene TRBJ2-4, with D possibly matching TRBD1 (5 bases). Germline values: CDR1 SGHKS, CDR2 YYEKEE (reference sequence). V was cut by 4 bases and J by 6 bases, with 8 bases left in between. The CDR3 contains 12 residues. The CDR3: CASSRTRNIQYF. For the CDR3, the DNA is TGTGCCAGCAGCCGGACACGAAACATTCAGTACTTC.

This clone was recorded only once. The chain carries TRBV5-4 and TRBJ2-1; D call uncertain. The CDR3 spans 13 residues. Trimming cost V 2 bases and J 5 bases, with 8 bases left between them. Looked up from germline, CDR1 is SGHNT and CDR2 is YYREEE (reference sequence). The CDR3 sequence: CASSLSQNNEQFF. CDR3 DNA: TGTGCCAGCAGCTTAAGTCAGAACAATGAGCAGTTCTTC.

The chain uses TRBV5-1 and TRBJ2-3, with D perhaps TRBD2 (5 bases). CDR1 SGHRS and CDR2 YFSETQ come from the germline V gene. The CDR3 runs to 15 residues. V was cut by 1 base and J by 2 bases, with 11 bases left in between. Written as DNA, the CDR3 is TGCGCCAGCAGCTTGCCCGCCCGGGACACAGATACGCAGTATTTT. Its translation: CASSLPARDTDTQYF.

The chain joins TRBV6-5 to TRBJ1-2; TRBD1 agrees at 12 bases. V was clipped by 5 bases and J by 10 bases; unmatched bases: 8. The germline V gene encodes CDR1 MNHEY and CDR2 SVGAGI. CDR3 length: 14 amino acids. The CDR3 nucleotides read TGTGCCAGCAGTGGGACAGGGGGCTATTTGGCCTACACCTTC. Translated: CASSGTGGYLAYTF.

This rearrangement joins TRBV9 to TRBJ2-3, with 11 bases fitting TRBD1. Germline CDR1 reads SGDLS; CDR2 reads YYNGEE. The CDR3 is 16 residues long. Trimming removed 0 bases from V and 6 bases from J; junction bases left unmatched: 6. The CDR3 protein is CASSVAMDRGHDTQYF. CDR3 coding DNA: TGTGCCAGCAGCGTAGCTATGGACAGGGGGCACGATACGCAGTATTTT.

V is TRBV19 and J is TRBJ2-7; TRBD1 matches at 8 bases. Germline V lookup: CDR1 LNHDA, CDR2 SQIVND (reference sequence). V was clipped by 4 bases and J by 0 bases; unmatched bases: 8. This CDR3 has 16 amino acids. The CDR3 region is CASSKAGTGSSYEQYF. The DNA of the CDR3 is TGTGCCAGTAGTAAAGCCGGGACAGGCAGCTCCTACGAGCAGTACTTC. Together with reference TRBV19 and TRBJ2-7, the CDR3 gives the full variable domain: DGGITQSPKYLFRKEGQNVTLSCEQNLNHDAMYWYRQDPGQGLRLIYYSQIVNDFQKGDIAEGYSVSREKKESFPLTVTSAQKNPTAFYLCASSKAGTGSSYEQYFGPGTRLTVT.

This clone has a handful of counts. The chain carries TRBV2 and TRBJ1-5, with unresolved D. This CDR3 contains 14 residues. The germline V gene encodes CDR1 SNHLY and CDR2 FYNNEI. Trimming removed 6 bases from V and 2 bases from J, with 11 bases in between. The CDR3 here is CASSHSSGNQPQHF. DNA for the CDR3: TGTGCCAGCAGCCACTCTTCTGGCAATCAGCCCCAGCATTTT.

The chain recombines TRBV6-1 with TRBJ2-7; 8 nucleotides agree with TRBD1. V lost 1 base to trimming and J lost 1 base; unmatched junction nucleotides: 6. Germline-derived CDR1 and CDR2 are MNHNS and SASEGT. The CDR3 totals 16 residues. CDR3 nucleotide sequence: TGTGCCAGCAGTGAAGGACAGGGGACGGAATCCTACGAGCAGTACTTC. This gives the protein CASSEGQGTESYEQYF.

The gene calls are TRBV4-1 and TRBJ2-6, with 12 bases that match TRBD2. Germline V lookup: CDR1 MGHRA, CDR2 YSYEKL. Trimming took 3 bases from V and 4 from J; bases not matched to a gene: 4. The CDR3 has 17 residues. The CDR3 DNA sequence: TGCGCCAGCAGCCATGCTAGCGGGAGGGCCGGGGCCAACGTCCTGACTTTC. It codes for CASSHASGRAGANVLTF.

The V and J genes are TRBV2 and TRBJ2-1; TRBD1 might be the D (6 bases). V shed 8 bases and J shed 1 base, with 15 bases lying between them. Germline V gene lookup returns CDR1 SNHLY and CDR2 FYNNEI. The CDR3 sequence is 15 residues long. The CDR3 protein is CASSLRGPSYNEQFF. DNA for the CDR3: TGTGCCAGCTCTCTCAGGGGACCTTCCTACAATGAGCAGTTCTTC.

The chain uses TRBV18 and TRBJ1-1; D possibly corresponds to TRBD1 (5 bases). The CDR3 has 12 residues. With 5 bases removed from V and 8 bases from J, the gap between germline ends came to 12 bases. CDR1 is KGHSH and CDR2 is LQKENI in the germline V gene. DNA of the CDR3: TGTGCCAGCTCAACAATGCGGGGGGAAGCTTTCTTT. It translates to CASSTMRGEAFF.